This T cell receptor beta chain was observed in a study of T cell repertoires in cytomegalovirus infection. For the study at large: It can be stated that public TCR beta signatures indicated CMV infection as well as a matching HLA type.

This clonotype occurred a few times. The antigen is not known. One end of the junction fails to match germline, which may point to a read error. Broader study findings: Adding up the frequency of public TCR beta families identified people who carried CMV plus the relevant HLA. Predominance within the ex vivo response was attributable to HLA-C-restricted CMV-specific TCR beta clonotypes.

One entry per CDR3 protein results from TCRdb running MiXCR on the reads. The data contain roughly 300,000 distinct CDR3 sequences, 9.5% of them singletons. The origin of this receptor is a human donor in good health (CMV status not recorded). Some clones in this sample may be carry-over from other donors' samples. Sequenced input: PBMCs.

CDR3 in amino acids: CASSQDEAGGYNEQFF. Written as DNA, the CDR3 is TGTGCCAGCAGCCAAGATGAAGCGGGGGGCTACAATGAGCAGTTCTTC. The chain recombines TRBV4-1 with TRBJ2-1; 9 nucleotides line up with TRBD2. The CDR3 has 16 residues. Germline V gene sequence: CDR1 MGHRA, CDR2 YSYEKL.